The sequence of this T cell receptor (beta chain) was determined in a study of blood T cell repertoires in COVID-19. Study summary: Samples of COVID-19 (acute and convalescent) were obtained from the United States, Italy and Spain.

CDR3 size: 14 residues. V was pared by 3 bases and J by 4 bases, with 13 bases between. Per the germline V gene, CDR1 is SGHRS and CDR2 is YFSETQ. The method was immunoSEQ multiplex PCR; TCRdb's version includes in-frame clones alone and lacks a portion of them. The sample holds approximately 240,000 clones; approximately 83% are singletons and the top ten take around 5.2%. The genes are TRBV5-1 and TRBJ2-5; D is perhaps TRBD1 (6 bases). This TCR derives from a human donor in a cohort sampled during active COVID-19. The source material was peripheral blood. As DNA, the CDR3 is TGCGCCAGCAGCTCATCAGGGGAACCAGAGACCCAGTACTTC. It codes for CASSSSGEPETQYF.